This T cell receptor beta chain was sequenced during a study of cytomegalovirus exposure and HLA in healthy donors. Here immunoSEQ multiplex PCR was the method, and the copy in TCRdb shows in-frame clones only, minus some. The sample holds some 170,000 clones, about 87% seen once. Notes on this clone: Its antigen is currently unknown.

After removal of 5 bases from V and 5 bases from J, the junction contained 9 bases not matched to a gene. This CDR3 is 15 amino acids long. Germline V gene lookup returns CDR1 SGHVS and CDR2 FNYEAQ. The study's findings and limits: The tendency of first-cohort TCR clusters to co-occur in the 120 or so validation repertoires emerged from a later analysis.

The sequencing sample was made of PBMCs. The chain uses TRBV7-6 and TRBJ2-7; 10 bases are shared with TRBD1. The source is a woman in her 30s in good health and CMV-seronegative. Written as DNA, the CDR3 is TGTGCCAGCAGCCCTCCGGGACAGGGGTGGCACGAGCAGTACTTC. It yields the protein CASSPPGQGWHEQYF.